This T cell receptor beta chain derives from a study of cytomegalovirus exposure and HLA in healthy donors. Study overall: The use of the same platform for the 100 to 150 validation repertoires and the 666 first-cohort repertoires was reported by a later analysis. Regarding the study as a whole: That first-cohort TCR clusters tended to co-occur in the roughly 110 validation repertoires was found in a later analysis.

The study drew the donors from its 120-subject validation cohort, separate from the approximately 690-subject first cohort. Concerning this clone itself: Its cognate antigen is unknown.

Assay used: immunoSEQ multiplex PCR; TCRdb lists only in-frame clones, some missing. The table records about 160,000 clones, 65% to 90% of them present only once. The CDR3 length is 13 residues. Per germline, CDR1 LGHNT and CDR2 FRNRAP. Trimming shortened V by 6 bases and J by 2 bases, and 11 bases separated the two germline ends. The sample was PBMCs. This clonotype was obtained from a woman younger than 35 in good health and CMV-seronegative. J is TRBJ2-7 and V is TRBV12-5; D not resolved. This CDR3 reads CASGFHRAYEQYF. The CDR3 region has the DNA TGTGCTAGTGGCTTCCACCGGGCCTACGAGCAGTACTTC.